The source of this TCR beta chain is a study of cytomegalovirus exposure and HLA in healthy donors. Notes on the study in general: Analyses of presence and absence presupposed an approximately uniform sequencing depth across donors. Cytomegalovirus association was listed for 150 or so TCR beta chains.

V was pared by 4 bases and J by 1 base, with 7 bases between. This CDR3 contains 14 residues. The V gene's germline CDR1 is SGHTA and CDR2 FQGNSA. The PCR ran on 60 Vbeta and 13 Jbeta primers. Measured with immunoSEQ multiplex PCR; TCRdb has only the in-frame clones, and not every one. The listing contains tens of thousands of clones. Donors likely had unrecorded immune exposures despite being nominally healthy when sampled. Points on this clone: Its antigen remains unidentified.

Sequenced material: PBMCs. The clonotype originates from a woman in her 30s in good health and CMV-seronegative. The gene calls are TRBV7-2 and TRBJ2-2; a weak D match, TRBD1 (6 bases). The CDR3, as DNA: TGTGCCAGCAGCTCGGGACAGAACACCGGGGAGCTGTTTTTT. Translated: CASSSGQNTGELFF.